This entry lists 10 T cell receptor beta chains sequenced from one sample in a study of T-cell reconstitution after alpha-beta-depleted transplantation in children (dated by TCRdb to about 2016). The treatment or condition tag for this specimen amounts to: allogeneic hematopoietic cell transplantation with graft depleted of TCRalphabeta T cells and CD19 B cells. Libraries were made using PCR. Sequencing took place on an Illumina HiSeq 2500. Molecular barcoding was employed in the preparation of TCR libraries, with unique molecular identifiers being used to normalize TCRbeta repertoire quantification. TCRdb itself trimmed the public reads at Q25 with fastp, ran MiXCR and retained productive beta chains. Entries that share a CDR3 protein sequence are merged under the most common genes and DNA. The sample has around 440,000 distinct CDR3 sequences on record, 15% to 20% of them singletons. Together, the top ten hold less than 30% of the sample.

The material was PBMCs, mostly from graft donor cells, obtained 360 days after TCRalphabeta/CD19-depleted stem cell transplant. These receptors originate from a boy under two years old who had a stem cell transplant for Wiskott-Aldrich syndrome, so the T cells may come from the graft donor.

The chain couples TRBV5-1 to TRBJ2-5; D possibly matches TRBD1 or TRBD2 (5 bases each). CDR3 length: 15 amino acids. V lost 2 bases and J 3 bases, leaving 14 bases between the germline ends. CDR1 and CDR2 (germline): SGHRS, YFSETQ. The CDR3 protein is CASSLNPQGEETQYF. The CDR3 DNA follows: TGCGCCAGCAGCTTAAATCCCCAGGGAGAAGAGACCCAGTACTTC.

This rearrangement joins TRBV4-1 to TRBJ2-5; no firm D call. The germline V gene encodes CDR1 MGHRA and CDR2 YSYEKL. V was trimmed by 1 base and J by 5 bases, leaving 11 bases between them. The CDR3 has 14 amino acids. CDR3 nucleotides: TGCGCCAGCAGCCAAGTTGGATCTTCGGAGACCCAGTACTTC. Protein: CASSQVGSSETQYF.

This chain links TRBV12-3 or TRBV12-4 with TRBJ2-7; TRBD1 might be the D (6 bases). The V end was cut by 0 bases, the J end by 4 bases, with 25 bases between. This CDR3 contains 19 residues. The CDR3 bases are TGTGCCAGCAGTTTAGCGTCGAGGGGTTACACGCAGGGGTATTACGAGCAGTACTTC. It specifies CASSLASRGYTQGYYEQYF.

The chain combines TRBV29-1 with TRBJ2-1; D is unresolved. Per germline, CDR1 SQVTM and CDR2 ANQGSEA. Deletions cut 2 bases from V and 3 bases from J, with 2 bases between. The CDR3 runs 11 residues. CDR3 protein: CSVEFYNEQFF. CDR3 bases: TGCAGCGTTGAATTCTACAATGAGCAGTTCTTC.

This chain connects TRBV2 to TRBJ2-2; TRBD1 matches 7 bases. The V gene's germline CDR1 is SNHLY and CDR2 FYNNEI. V shed 2 bases, J shed 6 bases, and the junction held 3 bases outside the gene matches. This CDR3 has 14 residues. The CDR3 here is CASSELTGAGELFF. CDR3 DNA: TGTGCCAGCAGTGAATTAACAGGGGCCGGGGAGCTGTTTTTT.

The chain links TRBV20-1 to TRBJ1-6; perhaps TRBD1 as D (6 bases). The CDR3 loop spans 13 amino acids. The V gene's germline CDR1 is DFQATT and CDR2 SNEGSKA (reference sequence). Trimming stripped 1 base from V and 7 bases from J, with 8 bases between. The CDR3 here is CSARGTANSPLHF. CDR3 DNA sequence: TGCAGTGCTAGAGGGACAGCAAATTCACCCCTCCACTTT.

A remark on this clonotype: At one end the junction does not follow the germline gene, possibly because of a read error. The chain recombines TRBV11-2 with TRBJ2-2; the D call may be TRBD1 or TRBD2 (5 bases each). This CDR3 spans 18 amino acids. Per germline, CDR1 SGHAT and CDR2 FQNNGV. CDR3 amino acids: CASTLRGRGFANTGELFF. In DNA form, the CDR3 reads TGTGCCAGCACCTTAAGGGGACGGGGTTTCGCGAACACCGGGGAGCTGTTTTTT.

V gene TRBV5-1 combines with J gene TRBJ2-1; 7 nucleotides align to TRBD1. This CDR3 has 16 amino acids. J gave up 7 bases and V 4 bases, and 14 bases lay outside the gene matches. Germline V gene data show CDR1 as SGHRS and CDR2 as YFSETQ. The CDR3 region has the DNA TGCGCCAGCAGCATCCCCAACAGGGGCCCTATTAATGAGCAGTTCTTC. Translated: CASSIPNRGPINEQFF.

This chain uses TRBV6-2 or TRBV6-3 with TRBJ2-3; D gene unclear. The CDR3 extends over 17 amino acids. V was cut by 0 bases and J by 8 bases, with 21 bases left in between. Germline-derived CDR1 and CDR2 are MNHEY and SVGEGT. In DNA form, the CDR3 reads TGTGCCAGCAGTTACTCTCAACTCGGCCTCTCCCACCGTACGCAGTATTTT. Its translation is CASSYSQLGLSHRTQYF.

The chain has TRBV15 and TRBJ2-1; 8 bases match TRBD2. V shed 3 bases, J shed 2 bases, and the junction held 6 bases outside the gene matches. Germline-derived CDR1 and CDR2 are LNHNV and YYDKDF (reference sequence). This CDR3 has 16 amino acids. The CDR3 loop reads CATSRGSGDPYNEQFF. The CDR3 DNA sequence: TGTGCCACCAGCAGGGGTAGCGGGGACCCCTACAATGAGCAGTTCTTC.